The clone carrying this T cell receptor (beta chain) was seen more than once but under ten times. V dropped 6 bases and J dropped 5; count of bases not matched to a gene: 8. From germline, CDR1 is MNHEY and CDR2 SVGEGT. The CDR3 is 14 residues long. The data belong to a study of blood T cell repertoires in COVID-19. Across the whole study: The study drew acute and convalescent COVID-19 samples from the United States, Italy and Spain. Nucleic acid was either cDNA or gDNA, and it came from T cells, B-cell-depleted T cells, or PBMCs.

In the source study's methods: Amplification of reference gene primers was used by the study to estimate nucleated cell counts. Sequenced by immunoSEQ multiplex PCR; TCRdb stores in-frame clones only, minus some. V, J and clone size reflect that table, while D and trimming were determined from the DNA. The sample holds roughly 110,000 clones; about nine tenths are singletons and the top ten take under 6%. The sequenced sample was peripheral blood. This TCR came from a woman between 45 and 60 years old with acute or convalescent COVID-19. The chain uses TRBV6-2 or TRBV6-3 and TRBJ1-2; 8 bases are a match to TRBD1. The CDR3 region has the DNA TGTGCCAGCAGCCGGCGGGACAGGAGGTATGGCTACACCTTC. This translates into CASSRRDRRYGYTF.